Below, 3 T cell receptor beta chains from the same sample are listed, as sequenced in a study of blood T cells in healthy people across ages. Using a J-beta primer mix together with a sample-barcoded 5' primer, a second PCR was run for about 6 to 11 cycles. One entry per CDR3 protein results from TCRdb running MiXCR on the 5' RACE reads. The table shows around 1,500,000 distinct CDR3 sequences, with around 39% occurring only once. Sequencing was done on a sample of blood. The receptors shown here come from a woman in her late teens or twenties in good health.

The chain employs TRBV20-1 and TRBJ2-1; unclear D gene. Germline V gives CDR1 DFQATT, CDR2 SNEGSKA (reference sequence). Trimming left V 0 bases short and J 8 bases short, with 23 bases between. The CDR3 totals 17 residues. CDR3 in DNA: TGCAGTGCTAGAGATCCCCTGTCCGAACCAAGGTGGGATGAGCAGTTCTTC. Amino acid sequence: CSARDPLSEPRWDEQFF.

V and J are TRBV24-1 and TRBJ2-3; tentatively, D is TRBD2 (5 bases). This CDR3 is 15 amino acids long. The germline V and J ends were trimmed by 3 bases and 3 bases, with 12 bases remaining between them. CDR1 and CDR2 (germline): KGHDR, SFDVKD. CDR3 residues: CATSDKRTGTDTQYF. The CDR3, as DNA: TGTGCCACCAGTGATAAGAGGACGGGGACAGATACGCAGTATTTT.

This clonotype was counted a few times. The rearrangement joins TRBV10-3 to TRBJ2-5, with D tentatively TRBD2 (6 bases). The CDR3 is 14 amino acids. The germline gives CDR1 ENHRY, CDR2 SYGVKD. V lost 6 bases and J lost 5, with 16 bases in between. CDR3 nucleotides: TGTGCCATCAGAGCCGGGACTGGTACGGAGACCCAGTACTTC. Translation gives CAIRAGTGTETQYF.